Presented here are 5 T cell receptor beta chains from one specimen sequenced in a study of OX40 agonist ivuxolimab in advanced cancers. Some clones are missing from TCRdb's copy, which holds only in-frame ones; the method was immunoSEQ multiplex PCR. The data contain just under 75,000 clones, more than 85% of them singletons. This material consisted of CD4+ or CD8+ T cells sorted from blood, taken in a trial of the OX40 agonist ivuxolimab. These receptors were obtained from an adult with an advanced solid tumor such as melanoma, head and neck, liver or kidney cancer.

This chain uses TRBV18 with TRBJ1-2; D remains unclear. This CDR3 has 14 residues. Germline CDR1 reads KGHSH; CDR2 reads LQKENI. The V and J ends lost 0 bases and 1 base respectively, with 6 bases between them. CDR3 in DNA: TGTGCCAGCTCACCACCGGGGTTTAACTATGGCTACACCTTC. The encoded protein is CASSPPGFNYGYTF.

This rearrangement joins TRBV5-1 to TRBJ1-3; D possibly corresponds to TRBD1 (6 bases). V was shortened by 1 base and J by 0 bases, with 11 bases between the two germline ends. Germline CDR1 SGHRS, CDR2 YFSETQ. This CDR3 is built from 16 residues. Here the CDR3 DNA reads TGCGCCAGCAGCTTGACCGGGACACGCTCTGGAAACACCATATATTTT. Protein sequence: CASSLTGTRSGNTIYF.

This clone appeared once. CDR3 DNA sequence: TGTGCCAGCAGCTTGGGGGTTAGCTCCGACTCCTACGAGCAGTACTTC. Protein sequence: CASSLGVSSDSYEQYF. The V and J genes are TRBV5-6 and TRBJ2-7; D remains unclear. Trimming pared 0 bases from V and 0 bases from J, leaving 13 bases between. CDR1 SGHDT and CDR2 YYEEEE come from the germline V gene. The CDR3 has 16 amino acids.

The chain combines TRBV5-6 with TRBJ2-1; D not resolved. Trimming took 3 bases from V and 5 from J, leaving 15 bases between them. CDR3 length equals 15 residues. Germline-derived CDR1 and CDR2 are SGHDT and YYEEEE. This CDR3 is CASSSSAKKNNEQFF. The DNA of the CDR3 is TGTGCCAGCAGCTCAAGCGCGAAGAAAAACAATGAGCAGTTCTTC.

The CDR3 reads CASSFMDRSHGYTF. CDR3 nucleotides: TGTGCCAGCAGCTTCATGGACAGGTCCCATGGCTACACCTTC. V is TRBV5-4 and J is TRBJ1-2, with 7 nucleotides matching TRBD1. Looked up from germline, CDR1 is SGHNT and CDR2 is YYREEE (reference sequence). The junction had 7 bases not matched to a gene; V was cut back by 2 bases and J by 6 bases. The CDR3 runs 14 residues.